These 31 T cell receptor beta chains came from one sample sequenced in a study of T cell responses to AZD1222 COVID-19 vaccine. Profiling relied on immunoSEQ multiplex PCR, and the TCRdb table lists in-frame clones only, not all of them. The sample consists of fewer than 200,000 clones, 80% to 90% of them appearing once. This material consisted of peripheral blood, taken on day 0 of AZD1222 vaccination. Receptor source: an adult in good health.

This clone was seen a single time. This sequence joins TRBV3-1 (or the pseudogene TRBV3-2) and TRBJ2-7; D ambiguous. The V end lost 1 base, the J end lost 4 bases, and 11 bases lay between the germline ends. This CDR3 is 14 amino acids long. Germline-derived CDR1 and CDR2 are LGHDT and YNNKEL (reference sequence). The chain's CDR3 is CASSQGRISYEQYF. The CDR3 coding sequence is TGTGCCAGCAGCCAAGGGCGGATTAGTTACGAGCAGTACTTC.

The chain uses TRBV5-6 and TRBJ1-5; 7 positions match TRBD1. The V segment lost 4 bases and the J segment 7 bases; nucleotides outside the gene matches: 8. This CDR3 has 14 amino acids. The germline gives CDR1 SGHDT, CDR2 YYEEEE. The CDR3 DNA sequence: TGTGCCAGCAGCCTCGGACAGGATCCCCAGCCCCAGCATTTT. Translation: CASSLGQDPQPQHF.

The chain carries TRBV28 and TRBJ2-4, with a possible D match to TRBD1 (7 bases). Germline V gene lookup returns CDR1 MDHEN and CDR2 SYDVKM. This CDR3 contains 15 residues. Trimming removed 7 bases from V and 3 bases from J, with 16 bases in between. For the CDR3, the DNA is TGTGCCAGCAAAATAGATCAGGGGGGCAAAAACATTCAGTACTTC. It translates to CASKIDQGGKNIQYF.

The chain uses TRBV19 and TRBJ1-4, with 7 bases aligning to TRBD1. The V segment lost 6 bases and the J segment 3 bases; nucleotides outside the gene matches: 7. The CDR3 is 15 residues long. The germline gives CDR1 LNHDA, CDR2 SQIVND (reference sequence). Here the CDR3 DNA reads TGTGCCAGTAGGGGAGACAGGGCGGCTAATGAAAAACTGTTTTTT. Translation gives CASRGDRAANEKLFF.

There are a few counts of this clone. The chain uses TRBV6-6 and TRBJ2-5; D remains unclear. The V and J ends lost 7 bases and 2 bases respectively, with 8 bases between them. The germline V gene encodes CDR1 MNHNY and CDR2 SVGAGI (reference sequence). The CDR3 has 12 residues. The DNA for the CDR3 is TGTGCCAGCACCTGGAGTCAAGAGACCCAGTACTTC. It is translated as CASTWSQETQYF.

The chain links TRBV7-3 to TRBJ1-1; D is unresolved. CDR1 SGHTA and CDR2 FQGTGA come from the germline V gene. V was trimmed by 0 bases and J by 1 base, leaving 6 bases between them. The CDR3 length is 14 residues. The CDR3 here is CASSLTWGNTEAFF. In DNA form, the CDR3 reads TGTGCCAGCAGCTTAACGTGGGGGAACACTGAAGCTTTCTTT.

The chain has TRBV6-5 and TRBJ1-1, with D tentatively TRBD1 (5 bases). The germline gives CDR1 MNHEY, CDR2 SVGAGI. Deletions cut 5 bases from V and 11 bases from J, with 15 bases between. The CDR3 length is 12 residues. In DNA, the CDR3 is TGTGCCAGCAGTCCGGGGCCCTGGGGGGCTTTCTTT. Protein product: CASSPGPWGAFF.

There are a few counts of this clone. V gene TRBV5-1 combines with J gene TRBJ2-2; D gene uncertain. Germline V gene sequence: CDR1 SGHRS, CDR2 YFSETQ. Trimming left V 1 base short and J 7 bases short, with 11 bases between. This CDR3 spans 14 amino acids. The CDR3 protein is CASSLIGYGGELFF. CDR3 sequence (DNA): TGCGCCAGCAGCTTGATCGGATACGGCGGGGAGCTGTTTTTT.

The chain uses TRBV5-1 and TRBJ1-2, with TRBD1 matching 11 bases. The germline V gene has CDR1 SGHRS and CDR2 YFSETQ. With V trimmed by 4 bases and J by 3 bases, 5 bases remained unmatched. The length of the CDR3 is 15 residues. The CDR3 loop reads CASSVRDRGDYGYTF. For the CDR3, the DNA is TGCGCCAGCAGCGTAAGGGACAGGGGGGACTATGGCTACACCTTC.

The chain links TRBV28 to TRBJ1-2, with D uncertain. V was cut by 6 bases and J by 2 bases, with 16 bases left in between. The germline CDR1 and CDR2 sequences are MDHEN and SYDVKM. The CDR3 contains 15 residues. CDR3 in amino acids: CASSAWSGGNYGYTF. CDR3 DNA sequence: TGTGCCAGCAGCGCTTGGAGTGGTGGAAACTATGGCTACACCTTC.

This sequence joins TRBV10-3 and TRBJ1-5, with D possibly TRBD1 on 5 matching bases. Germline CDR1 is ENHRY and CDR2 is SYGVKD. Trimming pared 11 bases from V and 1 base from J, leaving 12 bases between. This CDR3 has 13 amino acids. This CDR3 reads CAARSGSNQPQHF. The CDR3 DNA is TGTGCCGCCCGATCAGGGAGCAATCAGCCCCAGCATTTT.

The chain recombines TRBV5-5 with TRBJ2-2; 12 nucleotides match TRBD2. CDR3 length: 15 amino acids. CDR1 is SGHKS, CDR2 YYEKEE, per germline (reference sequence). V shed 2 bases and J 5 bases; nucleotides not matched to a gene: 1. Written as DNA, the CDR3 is TGTGCCAGCAGCTTCGGACTAGCGGGGACCGGGGAGCTGTTTTTT. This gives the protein CASSFGLAGTGELFF. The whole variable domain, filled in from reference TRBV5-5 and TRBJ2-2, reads DAGVTQSPTHLIKTRGQQVTLRCSPISGHKSVSWYQQVLGQGPQFIFQYYEKEERGRGNFPDRFSARQFPNYSSELNVNALLLGDSALYLCASSFGLAGTGELFFGEGSRLTVL.

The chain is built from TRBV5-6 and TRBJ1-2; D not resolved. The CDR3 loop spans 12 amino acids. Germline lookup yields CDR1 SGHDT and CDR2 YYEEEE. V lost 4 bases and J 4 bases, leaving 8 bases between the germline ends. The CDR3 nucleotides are TGTGCCAGCAGCCGGTTCGGCTATGGCTACACCTTC. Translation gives CASSRFGYGYTF.

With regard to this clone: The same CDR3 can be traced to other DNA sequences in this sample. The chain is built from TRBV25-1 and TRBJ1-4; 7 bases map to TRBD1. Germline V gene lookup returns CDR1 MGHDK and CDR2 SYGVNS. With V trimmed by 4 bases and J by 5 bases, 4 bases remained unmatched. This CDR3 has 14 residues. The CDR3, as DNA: TGTGCCAGCAGTGCCGGGACAGTGAATGAAAAACTGTTTTTT. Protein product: CASSAGTVNEKLFF.

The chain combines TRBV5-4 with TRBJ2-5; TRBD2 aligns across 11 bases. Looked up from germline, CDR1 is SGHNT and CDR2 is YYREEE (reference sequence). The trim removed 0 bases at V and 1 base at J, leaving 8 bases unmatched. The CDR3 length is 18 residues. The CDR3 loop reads CASSLGTSGGPLQETQYF. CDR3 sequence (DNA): TGTGCCAGCAGCTTGGGTACTAGCGGGGGCCCTCTCCAAGAGACCCAGTACTTC.

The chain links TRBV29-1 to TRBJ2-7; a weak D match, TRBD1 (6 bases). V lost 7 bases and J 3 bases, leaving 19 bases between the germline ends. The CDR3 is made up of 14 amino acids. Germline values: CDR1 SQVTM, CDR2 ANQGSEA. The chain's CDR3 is CSAGFSGTNYEQYF. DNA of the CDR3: TGCAGCGCTGGCTTTTCCGGGACAAACTACGAGCAGTACTTC.

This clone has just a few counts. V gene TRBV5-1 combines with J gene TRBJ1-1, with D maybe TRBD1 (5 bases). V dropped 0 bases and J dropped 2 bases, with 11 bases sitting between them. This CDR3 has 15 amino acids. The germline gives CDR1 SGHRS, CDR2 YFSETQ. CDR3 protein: CASSLDRGGNTEAFF. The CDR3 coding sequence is TGCGCCAGCAGCTTGGATCGCGGGGGAAACACTGAAGCTTTCTTT.

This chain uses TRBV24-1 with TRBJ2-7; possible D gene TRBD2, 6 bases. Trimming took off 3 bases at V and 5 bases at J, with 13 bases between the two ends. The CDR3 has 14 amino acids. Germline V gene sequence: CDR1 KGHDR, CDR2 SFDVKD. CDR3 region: CATSDIRTSNEQYF. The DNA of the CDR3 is TGTGCCACCAGTGATATTCGAACTAGCAACGAGCAGTACTTC.

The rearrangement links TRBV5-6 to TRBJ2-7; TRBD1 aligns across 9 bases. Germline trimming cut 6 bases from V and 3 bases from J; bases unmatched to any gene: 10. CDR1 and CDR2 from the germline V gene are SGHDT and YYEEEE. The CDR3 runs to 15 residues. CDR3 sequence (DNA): TGTGCCAGCACCCTGCCCGGACAGGGGATCTACGAGCAGTACTTC. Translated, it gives CASTLPGQGIYEQYF.

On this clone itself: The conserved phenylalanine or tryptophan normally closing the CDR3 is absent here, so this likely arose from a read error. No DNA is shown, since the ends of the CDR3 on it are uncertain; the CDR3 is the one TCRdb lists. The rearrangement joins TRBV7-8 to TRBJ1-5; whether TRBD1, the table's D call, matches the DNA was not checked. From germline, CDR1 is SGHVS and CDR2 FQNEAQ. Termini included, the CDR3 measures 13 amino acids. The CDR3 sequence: CASSLVRTDRFRL.

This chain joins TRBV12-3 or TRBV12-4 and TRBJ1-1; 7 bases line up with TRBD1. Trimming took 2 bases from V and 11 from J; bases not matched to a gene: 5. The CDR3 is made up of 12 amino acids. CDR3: CASSLTNRGAFF. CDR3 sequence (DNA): TGTGCCAGCAGTTTAACCAACAGGGGTGCTTTCTTT.

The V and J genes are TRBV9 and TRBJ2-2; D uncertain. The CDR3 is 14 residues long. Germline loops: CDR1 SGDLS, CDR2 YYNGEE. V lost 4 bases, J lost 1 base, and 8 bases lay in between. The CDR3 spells CASSPWGNTGELFF. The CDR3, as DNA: TGTGCCAGCAGCCCCTGGGGGAACACCGGGGAGCTGTTTTTT.

CDR3 loop: CASSLYSGRALGQFF. For the CDR3, the DNA is TGTGCCAGCAGTTTGTATAGCGGGAGGGCCTTGGGGCAGTTCTTC. V is TRBV27 and J is TRBJ2-1; 11 bases align to TRBD2. Germline CDR1 is MNHEY and CDR2 is SMNVEV (reference sequence). This CDR3 spans 15 amino acids. With V trimmed by 3 bases and J by 12 bases, 10 bases remained unmatched.

The CDR3 spells CASSLGGSNQPQHF. As DNA, the CDR3 is TGTGCCAGTAGTTTGGGGGGAAGCAATCAGCCCCAGCATTTT. The gene calls are TRBV19 and TRBJ1-5; the D gene is possibly TRBD1 (5 bases). The CDR3 covers 14 residues. With 5 bases removed from V and 1 base from J, the gap between germline ends came to 9 bases. The germline V gene has CDR1 LNHDA and CDR2 SQIVND (reference sequence).

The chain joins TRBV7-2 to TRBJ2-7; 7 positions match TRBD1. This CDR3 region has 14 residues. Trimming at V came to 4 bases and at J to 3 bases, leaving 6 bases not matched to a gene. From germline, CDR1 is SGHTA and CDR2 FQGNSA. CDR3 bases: TGTGCCAGCAGCTCGAAAAGGACAGGCTACGAGCAGTACTTC. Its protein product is CASSSKRTGYEQYF.

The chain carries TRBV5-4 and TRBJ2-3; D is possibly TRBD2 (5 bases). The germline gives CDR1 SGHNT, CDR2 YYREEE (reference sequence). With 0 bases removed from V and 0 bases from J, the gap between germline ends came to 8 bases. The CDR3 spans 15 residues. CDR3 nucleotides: TGTGCCAGCAGCTTGGTTCTAGCCAGCACAGATACGCAGTATTTT. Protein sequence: CASSLVLASTDTQYF.

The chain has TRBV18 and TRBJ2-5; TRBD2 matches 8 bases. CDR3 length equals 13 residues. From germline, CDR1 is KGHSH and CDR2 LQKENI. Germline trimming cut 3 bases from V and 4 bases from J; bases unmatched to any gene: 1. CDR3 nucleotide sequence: TGTGCCAGCTCACCTCGGGAGGGAGAGACCCAGTACTTC. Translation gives CASSPREGETQYF.

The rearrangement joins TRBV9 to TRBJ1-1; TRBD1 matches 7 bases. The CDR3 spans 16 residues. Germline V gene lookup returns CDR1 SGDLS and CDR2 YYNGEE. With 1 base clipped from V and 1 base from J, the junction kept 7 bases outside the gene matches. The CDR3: CASSVTGDSRNTEAFF. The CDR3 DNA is TGTGCCAGCAGCGTAACTGGGGACAGCAGGAACACTGAAGCTTTCTTT.

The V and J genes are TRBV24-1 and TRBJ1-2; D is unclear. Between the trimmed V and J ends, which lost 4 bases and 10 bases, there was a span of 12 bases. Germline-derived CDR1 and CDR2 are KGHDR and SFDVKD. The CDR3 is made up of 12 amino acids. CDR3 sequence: CATSDFGEVYTF. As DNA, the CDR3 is TGTGCCACCAGTGACTTCGGGGAAGTCTACACCTTC.

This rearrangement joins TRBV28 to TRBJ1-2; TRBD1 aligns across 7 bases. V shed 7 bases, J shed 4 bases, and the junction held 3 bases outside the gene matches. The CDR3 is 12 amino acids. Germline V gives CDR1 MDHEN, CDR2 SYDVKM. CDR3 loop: CASTTGPYGYTF. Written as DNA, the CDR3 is TGTGCCAGCACGACAGGGCCCTATGGCTACACCTTC.

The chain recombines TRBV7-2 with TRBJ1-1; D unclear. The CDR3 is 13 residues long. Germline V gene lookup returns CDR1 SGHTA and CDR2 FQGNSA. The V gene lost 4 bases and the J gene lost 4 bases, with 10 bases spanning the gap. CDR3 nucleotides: TGTGCCAGCAGCTCTCAGGTTGGCACTGAAGCTTTCTTT. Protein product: CASSSQVGTEAFF.